What follows are 12 T cell receptor beta chains derived from one specimen sequenced in a study of blood T cell repertoires in COVID-19. Data came from immunoSEQ multiplex PCR; TCRdb stores just in-frame clones and leaves some out. The sample comprises some 5,900 clones, about nine tenths of which are singletons, and about 20% rests with the top ten. Specimen: peripheral blood. Receptors were obtained from a human donor in a cohort sampled during active COVID-19.

The chain links TRBV6-6 to TRBJ2-3, with TRBD1 matching over 10 bases. The CDR3 is made up of 15 amino acids. V lost 8 bases and J lost 4; bases outside the gene matches: 9. Germline CDR1 is MNHNY and CDR2 is SVGAGI (reference sequence). CDR3 loop: CASSPADRGSDTQYF. The CDR3 coding sequence is TGTGCCAGCTCCCCTGCGGACAGGGGGTCAGATACGCAGTATTTT.

The V gene is TRBV6-6, the J gene TRBJ2-5; TRBD1 matches at 8 bases. The CDR3 covers 14 residues. The germline gives CDR1 MNHNY, CDR2 SVGAGI (reference sequence). Losses at the gene ends were 6 bases for V and 2 bases for J; bases not matched to a gene: 5. The CDR3 DNA reads as TGTGCCAGCAGCCGACAGGGGAGACAAGAGACCCAGTACTTC. The encoded protein is CASSRQGRQETQYF.

The CDR3 protein is CASSLGAGASGELFF. CDR3 nucleotide sequence: TGCGCCAGCAGCTTGGGAGCGGGGGCCTCCGGGGAGCTGTTTTTT. V usage is TRBV5-1 and J usage is TRBJ2-2, with 8 bases matching TRBD2. This CDR3 comprises 15 residues. From germline, CDR1 is SGHRS and CDR2 YFSETQ. V gave up 0 bases and J gave up 6 bases; unmatched junction bases: 4. Full variable domain (rest looked up from reference TRBV5-1 and TRBJ2-2): KAGVTQTPRYLIKTRGQQVTLSCSPISGHRSVSWYQQTPGQGLQFLFEYFSETQRNKGNFPGRFSGRQFSNSRSEMNVSTLELGDSALYLCASSLGAGASGELFFGEGSRLTVL.

This clone has just one count. This sequence joins TRBV5-1 and TRBJ1-1; no clear D. The CDR3 contains 14 residues. Trimming cost V 1 base and J 1 base, with 8 bases left between them. CDR1 is SGHRS and CDR2 is YFSETQ in the germline V gene. The CDR3 DNA reads TGCGCCAGCAGCTTGTTGCTAACGAACACTGAAGCTTTCTTT. It is translated as CASSLLLTNTEAFF.

This chain connects TRBV30 to TRBJ2-1; 10 bases fit TRBD2. The trim removed 3 bases at V and 6 bases at J, leaving 8 bases unmatched. CDR3 length: 15 residues. The germline CDR1 and CDR2 sequences are GTSNPN and SVGIG (reference sequence). This chain's CDR3 is CAWSAGASGGNEQFF. The CDR3 region has the DNA TGTGCCTGGAGCGCCGGGGCTAGCGGGGGCAATGAGCAGTTCTTC.

This clone was seen a handful of times. This chain connects TRBV5-1 to TRBJ2-1, with TRBD2 matching 8 bases. Germline V gives CDR1 SGHRS, CDR2 YFSETQ. The CDR3 is made up of 15 amino acids. Trimming took 4 bases from V and 2 from J; bases not matched to a gene: 5. The CDR3 spells CASSPLGLAYNEQFF. Here the CDR3 DNA reads TGCGCCAGCAGCCCGCTGGGACTAGCCTACAATGAGCAGTTCTTC.

V and J are TRBV9 and TRBJ2-7; 11 nucleotides align to TRBD1. J was trimmed by 8 bases and V by 0 bases; bases with no gene match: 7. The CDR3 consists of 15 residues. Germline values: CDR1 SGDLS, CDR2 YYNGEE. The CDR3 here is CASSVATGQGEKQYF. In DNA, the CDR3 is TGTGCCAGCAGCGTAGCTACGGGACAGGGGGAAAAGCAGTACTTC.

V usage is TRBV7-9 and J usage is TRBJ1-1; TRBD1 matches at 11 bases. J lost 6 bases, V lost 5 bases, and 5 bases had no gene match. This CDR3 comprises 14 residues. Germline V gene lookup returns CDR1 SEHNR and CDR2 FQNEAQ (reference sequence). The CDR3 reads CASSKPGQGAEAFF. The CDR3 DNA reads as TGTGCCAGCAGCAAACCGGGACAGGGGGCTGAAGCTTTCTTT.

The gene calls are TRBV27 and TRBJ2-7; a weak D match, TRBD2 (6 bases). Trimming took off 6 bases at V and 4 bases at J, with 10 bases between the two ends. This CDR3 spans 12 amino acids. Germline lookup yields CDR1 MNHEY and CDR2 SMNVEV (reference sequence). This CDR3 is CASRGLTYEQYF. The CDR3 DNA reads TGTGCCAGCAGGGGACTGACTTACGAGCAGTACTTC.

The V and J genes are TRBV2 and TRBJ1-5; D is undetermined. Deletions cut 7 bases from V and 3 bases from J, with 10 bases between. The CDR3 extends over 13 amino acids. Per germline, CDR1 SNHLY and CDR2 FYNNEI. Here the CDR3 reads CASTGPFNQPQHF. The CDR3, as DNA: TGTGCCAGCACTGGGCCGTTCAATCAGCCCCAGCATTTT.

DNA for the CDR3: TGTGCCGGAAGCGGGGGGGCTACGTACAATGAGCAGTTCTTC. It encodes CAGSGGATYNEQFF. This rearrangement joins TRBV6-5 to TRBJ2-1, with 10 bases matching TRBD2. In germline, CDR1 is MNHEY, CDR2 SVGAGI. The J segment lost 4 bases and the V segment lost 11 bases, leaving 8 bases of the junction unmatched. This CDR3 is 14 amino acids long.

The J gene is TRBJ2-1, the V gene TRBV2; 8 bases fit TRBD1. V was pared by 4 bases and J by 9 bases, with 11 bases of the junction left unmatched. Germline loops: CDR1 SNHLY, CDR2 FYNNEI. The CDR3 sequence is 15 residues long. The CDR3 protein is CASSAPTGAEGEQFF. Here the CDR3 DNA reads TGTGCCAGCAGTGCCCCGACAGGGGCTGAGGGTGAGCAGTTCTTC.